Shown below are 21 T cell receptor beta chains from a single sample sequenced in a study of T cell repertoires in cytomegalovirus infection (dated by TCRdb to the late 2010s). The antigens these receptors bind are not known. The treatment or condition tag for this specimen amounts to: in vitro stimulation with specific CMV peptide epitopes to enrich CMV-specific T cells. This sample was sequenced with an Illumina HiSeq 1500. Through fastp at Q25 and MiXCR, TCRdb rebuilt clones from the public reads, retaining in-frame beta chains. Each CDR3 protein appears once, grouped with its most common genes and DNA. This sample holds some 920,000 distinct CDR3 sequences; roughly 30% were observed only once. Roughly 13% of the sample comes from the top ten. The sequences come from cultured CD8+ T cells from PBMCs, collected from culture after CMV antigen stimulation. The receptors stem from a human donor in good health (CMV status not recorded). Some clones in this sample may be carry-over from other donors' samples.

This clonotype was detected a few times. The V gene is TRBV7-9, the J gene TRBJ2-5; 11 bases fit TRBD2. CDR1 and CDR2 from the germline V gene are SEHNR and FQNEAQ (reference sequence). The V segment lost 4 bases and the J segment 0 bases; nucleotides outside the gene matches: 4. CDR3 size: 16 residues. The CDR3 DNA is TGTGCCAGCAGCTCACGACTAGCGGGGTACCAAGAGACCCAGTACTTC. Translating gives CASSSRLAGYQETQYF.

V gene TRBV7-9 combines with J gene TRBJ2-5; TRBD2 aligns across 9 bases. The CDR3 covers 17 residues. Germline loops: CDR1 SEHNR, CDR2 FQNEAQ (reference sequence). The V segment lost 4 bases and the J segment 4 bases; nucleotides outside the gene matches: 13. CDR3 coding DNA: TGTGCCAGCAGCTCCCCGGAAGGAGCGGGGGGCGCAGAGACCCAGTACTTC. As protein: CASSSPEGAGGAETQYF.

This clonotype was recorded at least ten times. The chain carries TRBV7-8 and TRBJ2-1; TRBD2 agrees at 13 bases. The CDR3 has 17 residues. V trimming: 5 bases; J trimming: 0 bases; junction bases outside the gene matches: 4. CDR1 is SGHVS, CDR2 FQNEAQ, per germline. The CDR3 bases are TGTGCCAGCAGCCCACTAGCGGGGGGGCACTCCTACAATGAGCAGTTCTTC. This encodes CASSPLAGGHSYNEQFF.

Points on this clonotype: A much larger clone lies one base from this, so it may be a read error. The chain combines TRBV6-1 with TRBJ2-3, with 7 positions matching TRBD2. After removal of 3 bases from V and 0 bases from J, the junction contained 6 bases not matched to a gene. From germline, CDR1 is MNHNS and CDR2 SASEGT. This CDR3 contains 16 residues. The CDR3 DNA sequence: TGTGCCAGCAGTGATGGGGGGGAGACTAGCACAGATACGCAGTATTTT. Protein product: CASSDGGETSTDTQYF.

This clonotype was picked up a small number of times. The chain couples TRBV4-1 to TRBJ1-1; D is perhaps TRBD1 (6 bases). The CDR3 length is 14 residues. Germline assignment: CDR1 MGHRA and CDR2 YSYEKL. V was cut by 2 bases and J by 6 bases, with 13 bases left in between. In DNA, the CDR3 is TGCGCCAGCAGCCAAACTACAGGGATCGCTGAAGCTTTCTTT. Encoded protein: CASSQTTGIAEAFF.

This clonotype was counted only a few times. The chain is built from TRBV7-8 and TRBJ2-3; maybe TRBD1 (6 bases). The CDR3 is 17 amino acids. Germline V lookup: CDR1 SGHVS, CDR2 FQNEAQ. Trimming cost V 1 base and J 6 bases, with 20 bases left between them. This CDR3 is CASSLDWDTSPGDTQYF. CDR3 in DNA: TGTGCCAGCAGCTTAGACTGGGACACTAGTCCGGGGGATACGCAGTATTTT.

This clonotype was recorded a few times. The chain joins TRBV10-2 to TRBJ1-2, with 7 bases that match TRBD1. The length of the CDR3 is 12 residues. V shed 2 bases, J shed 7 bases, and the junction held 1 base outside the gene matches. The germline V gene has CDR1 WSHSY and CDR2 SAAADI. The CDR3, as DNA: TGCGCCAGCAGTGAGACAGGGGTTGGCTACACCTTC. It specifies CASSETGVGYTF.

This rearrangement joins TRBV9 to TRBJ1-2; unclear D gene. CDR1 and CDR2 (germline): SGDLS, YYNGEE. The V end was cut by 1 base, the J end by 3 bases, with 16 bases between. The CDR3 extends over 16 amino acids. CDR3 sequence reads: CASSVPPDGLHYGYTF. The DNA of the CDR3 is TGTGCCAGCAGCGTACCCCCAGATGGGTTGCACTATGGCTACACCTTC. Full variable domain (remainder filled in from reference TRBV9 and TRBJ1-2): DSGVTQTPKHLITATGQRVTLRCSPRSGDLSVYWYQQSLDQGLQFLIQYYNGEERAKGNILERFSAQQFPDLHSELNLSSLELGDSALYFCASSVPPDGLHYGYTFGSGTRLTVV.

V gene TRBV9 combines with J gene TRBJ2-1; 8 nucleotides agree with TRBD2. This CDR3 spans 16 amino acids. Germline CDR1 and CDR2: SGDLS and YYNGEE. V dropped 5 bases and J dropped 6; count of bases not matched to a gene: 13. Written as DNA, the CDR3 is TGTGCCAGCAGTCCCGGGGGGGCGGGGGGACGCAATGAGCAGTTCTTC. Protein sequence: CASSPGGAGGRNEQFF.

This chain uses TRBV6-5 with TRBJ2-1, with 9 bases that match TRBD1. Losses at the gene ends were 7 bases for V and 3 bases for J; bases not matched to a gene: 7. Per germline, CDR1 MNHEY and CDR2 SVGAGI. The CDR3 totals 15 residues. The CDR3 nucleotides read TGTGCCAGCAACCCCGGGACAGGGATCTACAATGAGCAGTTCTTC. It specifies CASNPGTGIYNEQFF.

V gene TRBV12-3 or TRBV12-4 combines with J gene TRBJ2-2, with a weak D call TRBD2 (6 bases). Trimming cost V 8 bases and J 2 bases, with 9 bases left between them. The CDR3 spans 13 residues. CDR3 amino acids: CASGGINTGELFF. CDR3 sequence (DNA): TGTGCCAGCGGGGGGATAAACACCGGGGAGCTGTTTTTT.

Concerning this clonotype: The junction and the germline gene differ at one end; a read error may be behind it. The chain is built from TRBV7-9 and TRBJ1-5; no firm D call. Germline V lookup: CDR1 SEHNR, CDR2 FQNEAQ (reference sequence). CDR3 length: 15 residues. CDR3 DNA sequence: TGTACCAGCAGCTTAGACGGGAGTAGGGATCAGCCCCAGCATTTT. Protein: CTSSLDGSRDQPQHF.

The genes are TRBV5-8 and TRBJ2-2; a possible D gene is TRBD1 (5 bases). CDR1 and CDR2 (germline): SGHTS, YDEGEE. The V gene lost 4 bases and the J gene lost 0 bases, with 13 bases spanning the gap. CDR3 length: 16 residues. CDR3 coding DNA: TGTGCCAGCAGCCACCCAGGGAATTCGAACACCGGGGAGCTGTTTTTT. The encoded protein is CASSHPGNSNTGELFF.

Concerning this clonotype: It may be a read error: a sequence one base away is much more abundant. V usage is TRBV6-2 or TRBV6-3 and J usage is TRBJ2-7; D possibly corresponds to TRBD1 (6 bases). CDR1 is MNHEY and CDR2 is SVGEGT in the germline V gene. This CDR3 is built from 15 residues. V was trimmed by 0 bases and J by 2 bases, leaving 11 bases between them. CDR3 sequence reads: CASSYSGAQPYEQYV. The CDR3 region has the DNA TGTGCCAGCAGTTACTCGGGGGCCCAGCCCTACGAGCAGTACGTC.

This clonotype was counted ten times or more. This chain links TRBV7-2 with TRBJ2-2; D may be TRBD2 (5 bases). The germline V and J ends were trimmed by 3 bases and 2 bases, with 13 bases remaining between them. The CDR3 runs to 16 residues. The germline V gene encodes CDR1 SGHTA and CDR2 FQGNSA. DNA for the CDR3: TGTGCCAGCAGCTTGCGGGTGGGATTCAACACCGGGGAGCTGTTTTTT. Its protein is CASSLRVGFNTGELFF.

This clonotype was counted many times. V and J are TRBV7-2 and TRBJ2-4; D is undetermined. Germline V gives CDR1 SGHTA, CDR2 FQGNSA. V was pared by 0 bases and J by 10 bases, with 4 bases between. The CDR3 length is 11 residues. The CDR3 DNA follows: TGTGCCAGCAGCTTAGCAGGGATTCAGTACTTC. This encodes CASSLAGIQYF.

There are many counts of this clonotype. This chain connects TRBV7-8 to TRBJ2-6; D is unclear. The CDR3 consists of 14 residues. Looked up from germline, CDR1 is SGHVS and CDR2 is FQNEAQ. V was trimmed by 5 bases and J by 0 bases, leaving 5 bases between them. CDR3 protein: CASSRSSGANVLTF. CDR3 in DNA: TGTGCCAGCAGCCGGAGCTCTGGGGCCAACGTCCTGACTTTC.

This chain connects TRBV7-9 to TRBJ2-5; D is perhaps TRBD2 (6 bases). Germline values: CDR1 SEHNR, CDR2 FQNEAQ (reference sequence). Trimming removed 6 bases at V and 3 bases at J, with 11 bases between. This CDR3 contains 13 residues. The CDR3 nucleotides read TGTGCCAGCAGTCGGGGGTGGGAAGAGACCCAGTACTTC. As protein: CASSRGWEETQYF.

This clonotype came up a few times. This chain connects TRBV6-2 or TRBV6-3 to TRBJ2-7, with a possible D match to TRBD1 (6 bases). V gave up 4 bases and J gave up 2 bases, with 12 bases separating them. The CDR3 covers 14 residues. Germline loops: CDR1 MNHEY, CDR2 SVGEGT. The CDR3, as DNA: TGTGCCAGCAGTTGGAACAGGGCAACCTACGAGCAGTACGTC. Its protein is CASSWNRATYEQYV.

The CDR3 bases are TGTGCCAGCAGCTCCGGGACAGGGGGTATTCTACAAGAGACCCAGTACTTC. Protein: CASSSGTGGILQETQYF. The V call is TRBV7-9, the J call TRBJ2-5; 11 positions agree with TRBD1. V shed 4 bases and J 2 bases; nucleotides not matched to a gene: 9. CDR3 length: 17 residues. Germline V lookup: CDR1 SEHNR, CDR2 FQNEAQ (reference sequence).

The table lists this clonotype with many counts. This chain connects TRBV7-8 to TRBJ2-7, with D perhaps matching TRBD2 (6 bases). V gave up 5 bases and J gave up 7 bases, with 18 bases separating them. Germline loops: CDR1 SGHVS, CDR2 FQNEAQ. This CDR3 is 14 amino acids long. The CDR3 loop is CASSLGTSREEQYF. In nucleotides, the CDR3 is TGTGCCAGCAGCCTCGGGACTTCCCGAGAAGAGCAGTACTTC.